This is a list of T cell receptor beta chains from one sample in a study of cytomegalovirus exposure and HLA in healthy donors. Produced via immunoSEQ multiplex PCR; TCRdb's table is partial and in-frame only. The table shows over 75,000 clones, with around nine tenths occurring only once. Sequencing was performed on PBMCs. Receptors were obtained from a man aged 25 to 40 in good health and CMV-seropositive. Both conserved end residues are part of each CDR3. D genes are given only for firm matches. Not all rows give a size; the values are once, few, many and, for expanded clones, a class.

j_call v_call clone_size d_call cdr3_aa cdr3_nt
TRBJ2-7 TRBV28 - - CASSLSNEQYF TGTGCCAGCAGTTTGTCAAACGAGCAGTACTTC
TRBJ2-7 TRBV11-3 - TRBD2 CASSISGSSYEQYF TGTGCCAGCAGCATCAGCGGGAGTTCCTACGAGCAGTACTTC
TRBJ1-4 TRBV7-9 - TRBD1 CASSLGRGPPLHEKLFF TGTGCCAGCAGCTTGGGCAGGGGGCCCCCTCTGCATGAAAAACTGTTTTTT
TRBJ2-3 TRBV13 - - CASSTSTDTQYF TGTGCCAGCAGCACTAGCACAGATACGCAGTATTTT
TRBJ1-5 TRBV19 few - CASSKGVDQPQHF TGTGCCAGTAGTAAAGGGGTAGATCAGCCCCAGCATTTT
TRBJ2-7 TRBV2 - TRBD1 CASSVLRDRAYEQYF TGTGCCAGCAGTGTCCTCCGGGACAGGGCCTACGAGCAGTACTTC
TRBJ2-3 TRBV28 - - CASSTRTVTDTQYF TGTGCCAGCAGCACGAGGACAGTCACAGATACGCAGTATTTT
TRBJ1-2 TRBV28 - TRBD1 CASRNRDRGFYGYTF TGTGCCAGCAGAAACCGGGACAGGGGTTTCTATGGCTACACCTTC
TRBJ2-1 TRBV19 once - CASSIEFKLQFF TGTGCCAGTAGTATCGAATTCAAGCTACAGTTCTTC
TRBJ1-2 TRBV5-1 - TRBD1 CASSLDRDSRTNYGYTF TGCGCCAGCAGCTTGGACCGGGACAGCAGGACTAATTATGGCTACACCTTC
TRBJ2-1 TRBV7-6 once - CASSSTPGAPYNEQFF TGTGCCAGCAGCTCCACCCCGGGAGCCCCCTACAATGAGCAGTTCTTC
TRBJ2-1 TRBV2 - - CASIQDRMYNEQFF TGTGCCAGCATTCAGGACAGAATGTACAATGAGCAGTTCTTC
TRBJ1-6 TRBV25-1 - - CASGGHPGSPLHF TGTGCCAGCGGGGGACACCCGGGTTCACCCCTCCACTTT
TRBJ2-2 TRBV10-3 - TRBD1 CAISTGTGAAGELFF TGTGCCATCAGTACCGGGACAGGGGCCGCCGGGGAGCTGTTTTTT
TRBJ2-1 TRBV5-4 - TRBD2 CASSLPSGRAPEQFF TGTGCCAGCAGCTTGCCCAGCGGGAGGGCCCCTGAGCAGTTCTTC
TRBJ1-1 TRBV28 - TRBD1 CASSLPSFRSGGESEAFF TGTGCCAGCAGCTTGCCGTCGTTCCGCTCAGGGGGCGAGTCTGAAGCTTTCTTT
TRBJ2-3 TRBV2 - TRBD1 CASRVDRGQYDTQYF TGTGCCAGCAGGGTGGACAGGGGGCAATACGATACGCAGTATTTT
TRBJ1-1 TRBV29-1 - TRBD1 CSVRDRGYTEAFF TGCAGCGTTCGGGACAGGGGGTACACTGAAGCTTTCTTT
TRBJ2-2 TRBV7-7 - - CASSLGAFTGELFF TGTGCTAGCAGCTTAGGGGCGTTCACCGGGGAGCTGTTTTTT
TRBJ2-1 TRBV9 once - CASSVDEMGLEYNEQFF TGTGCCAGCAGCGTAGATGAGATGGGGCTTGAGTACAATGAGCAGTTCTTC
TRBJ2-7 TRBV7-6 - TRBD2 CASSRLAGQIYEQYF TGTGCCAGCAGCAGACTAGCGGGCCAAATTTACGAGCAGTACTTC
TRBJ2-7 TRBV7-9 - TRBD2 CASSLNIAGGMNEQYF TGTGCCAGCAGCTTAAATATAGCGGGAGGGATGAACGAGCAGTACTTC
TRBJ2-5 TRBV10-2 - TRBD1 CASIPGTGARETQYF TGCGCCAGCATCCCCGGGACAGGGGCCCGGGAGACCCAGTACTTC
TRBJ1-5 TRBV19 - TRBD1 CASSQGQGANNQPQHF TGTGCCAGTAGTCAGGGACAGGGGGCTAACAATCAGCCCCAGCATTTT